These 13 T cell receptor beta chains originate from one sample sequenced in a study of beta chain features in type 1 diabetes. Since all of the isolated RNA was reverse transcribed, expressed TCRB transcripts were what got sequenced. Profiling relied on immunoSEQ multiplex PCR, and the TCRdb table lists in-frame clones only, not all of them. The sample contains 810,000 or so clones, about a sixth of which appear only once. The sample taken for sequencing was naive CD4+ T cells from blood. The receptors were sampled from a young woman in good health.

V gene TRBV9 combines with J gene TRBJ1-5; D gene uncertain. V was pared by 6 bases and J by 3 bases, with 10 bases between. The CDR3 extends over 13 amino acids. CDR1 and CDR2 (germline): SGDLS, YYNGEE. The CDR3 here is CASTTRHNQPQHF. CDR3 DNA: TGTGCCAGCACCACCAGGCACAATCAGCCCCAGCATTTT.

This clone has just a few counts. V and J are TRBV2 and TRBJ2-3; 8 bases line up with TRBD2. CDR1 is SNHLY, CDR2 FYNNEI, per germline. The trim removed 7 bases at V and 3 bases at J, leaving 9 bases unmatched. This CDR3 comprises 15 residues. The CDR3 here is CASTRGAGGTDTQYF. CDR3 DNA: TGTGCCAGCACGCGGGGGGCTGGCGGTACAGATACGCAGTATTTT.

This rearrangement joins TRBV4-2 to TRBJ2-3; 7 bases line up with TRBD1. V gave up 4 bases and J gave up 2 bases; unmatched junction bases: 6. Germline-derived CDR1 and CDR2 are LGHNA and YNFKEQ. This CDR3 comprises 15 residues. CDR3 in amino acids: CASSPRDSHTDTQYF. For the CDR3, the DNA is TGTGCCAGCAGCCCACGGGACAGCCACACAGATACGCAGTATTTT.

The V gene is TRBV2, the J gene TRBJ1-1; the D gene is possibly TRBD1 (6 bases). The CDR3 extends over 12 amino acids. Germline values: CDR1 SNHLY, CDR2 FYNNEI. Trimming cost V 3 bases and J 11 bases, with 13 bases left between them. CDR3 protein: CASSEYREFAFF. DNA of the CDR3: TGTGCCAGCAGTGAGTACAGGGAGTTTGCTTTCTTT.

Details on this clone: Distinct nucleotide sequences in the sample also encode this CDR3. This chain joins TRBV9 and TRBJ2-1; D unresolved. The CDR3 runs to 14 residues. Per germline, CDR1 SGDLS and CDR2 YYNGEE. V dropped 0 bases and J dropped 3 bases, with 7 bases sitting between them. CDR3 bases: TGTGCCAGCAGCGTAGAGTCAAGCTACAATGAGCAGTTCTTC. Its translation is CASSVESSYNEQFF.

The chain employs TRBV5-4 and TRBJ2-5; weak D call: TRBD1 (6 bases). Looked up from germline, CDR1 is SGHNT and CDR2 is YYREEE (reference sequence). V lost 0 bases to trimming and J lost 1 base, with 7 bases between them. CDR3 size: 14 residues. CDR3 sequence reads: CASSLGTAQETQYF. In nucleotides, the CDR3 is TGTGCCAGCAGCTTGGGGACAGCCCAAGAGACCCAGTACTTC.

This clone was seen more than once but under ten times. The rearrangement uses TRBV5-6 and TRBJ1-5, with D uncertain. The CDR3 spans 17 residues. CDR1 is SGHDT and CDR2 is YYEEEE in the germline V gene. Trimming shortened V by 3 bases and J by 4 bases, and 20 bases separated the two germline ends. The CDR3 region is CASSSRWEFQGNQPQHF. The CDR3 DNA follows: TGTGCCAGCAGCTCCAGGTGGGAGTTCCAAGGGAATCAGCCCCAGCATTTT. The variable domain in full, with the rest retrieved from reference TRBV5-6 and TRBJ1-5, is DAGVTQSPTHLIKTRGQQVTLRCSPKSGHDTVSWYQQALGQGPQFIFQYYEEEERQRGNFPDRFSGHQFPNYSSELNVNALLLGDSALYLCASSSRWEFQGNQPQHFGDGTRLSIL.

This clone was counted between two and nine times. This rearrangement joins TRBV7-2 to TRBJ2-3; 8 bases are shared with TRBD2. Germline V gene sequence: CDR1 SGHTA, CDR2 FQGNSA. The trim removed 5 bases at V and 4 bases at J, leaving 8 bases unmatched. This CDR3 has 15 residues. The CDR3 DNA reads as TGTGCCAGCAGCCGAGCGGGAGCGCTAGCAGATACGCAGTATTTT. Its translation: CASSRAGALADTQYF. The variable domain in full, completed from reference TRBV7-2 and TRBJ2-3, reads GAGVSQSPSNKVTEKGKDVELRCDPISGHTALYWYRQSLGQGLEFLIYFQGNSAPDKSGLPSDRFSAERTGGSVSTLTIQRTQQEDSAVYLCASSRAGALADTQYFGPGTRLTVL.

This clone was counted between two and nine times. The gene calls are TRBV5-4 and TRBJ2-7; 10 nucleotides agree with TRBD2. Unmatched junction bases numbered 4, after V lost 0 bases and J lost 4 bases. CDR3 length: 15 amino acids. The germline CDR1 and CDR2 sequences are SGHNT and YYREEE (reference sequence). In nucleotides, the CDR3 is TGTGCCAGCAGCTTGGGGACTAGCGGCCTATACGAGCAGTACTTC. As protein: CASSLGTSGLYEQYF.

This clone has only a few counts. This chain connects TRBV9 to TRBJ2-7, with a tentative D call TRBD1 (5 bases). Deletions cut 3 bases from V and 3 bases from J, with 19 bases between. This CDR3 has 16 amino acids. Per the germline V gene, CDR1 is SGDLS and CDR2 is YYNGEE. The CDR3 nucleotides read TGTGCCAGCAGCGCCACCGCTGATCAGGGAATCTACGAGCAGTACTTC. Translated, it gives CASSATADQGIYEQYF.

The V call is TRBV6-6, the J call TRBJ2-5; weak D call: TRBD1 (5 bases). The CDR3 is 15 amino acids. Germline V gene data show CDR1 as MNHNY and CDR2 as SVGAGI (reference sequence). Trimming took off 2 bases at V and 0 bases at J, with 10 bases between the two ends. The CDR3 spells CASSYTRGYQETQYF. The CDR3 coding sequence is TGTGCCAGCAGTTACACAAGGGGCTACCAAGAGACCCAGTACTTC.

The V and J genes are TRBV7-8 and TRBJ1-3; D is unresolved. This CDR3 region has 12 residues. With 2 bases removed from V and 3 bases from J, the gap between germline ends came to 2 bases. Germline lookup yields CDR1 SGHVS and CDR2 FQNEAQ. The CDR3, as DNA: TGTGCCAGCAGCTTAATTGGAAACACCATATATTTT. Translation gives CASSLIGNTIYF.

The sample holds a few counts of this clone. The rearrangement joins TRBV11-2 to TRBJ1-5; the D gene is possibly TRBD1 (6 bases). Trimming cost V 5 bases and J 6 bases, with 11 bases left between them. The CDR3 extends over 13 amino acids. The germline CDR1 and CDR2 sequences are SGHAT and FQNNGV. The CDR3 DNA is TGTGCCAGCAGCCAAAACAGGGTTCAGCCCCAGCATTTT. It yields the protein CASSQNRVQPQHF.